The rows below give T cell receptor beta chains drawn from one sample of a study of cytomegalovirus exposure and HLA in healthy donors. Method: immunoSEQ multiplex PCR; TCRdb's copy keeps in-frame clones and lacks some. This sample carries 55,000 to 65,000 clones, over 85% of them seen once, and the ten largest clones take roughly 1.1%. Sequenced input: PBMCs. The receptors come from a man aged 18 to 29 in good health and CMV-seronegative. CDR3s include the opening cysteine and the closing phenylalanine or tryptophan. The order of the fields is D gene, clone size, V gene, J gene, CDR3 DNA, CDR3 protein. D genes are given only for firm matches. Clone size appears in some rows only: once, few, many, or a class for an expanded clone.

d_gene: TRBD1
abundance: once
v_gene: TRBV7-2
j_gene: TRBJ1-2
CDR3nt: TGTGCCAGCAGCTTAGCATGGACAGGGAACTATGGCTACACCTTC
CDR3aa: CASSLAWTGNYGYTF

d_gene: TRBD1
abundance: .
v_gene: TRBV7-6
j_gene: TRBJ1-1
CDR3nt: TGTGCCAGCAGCCACAGGGGCACTGAAGCTTTCTTT
CDR3aa: CASSHRGTEAFF

d_gene: .
abundance: .
v_gene: TRBV7-9
j_gene: TRBJ1-2
CDR3nt: TGTGCCAGCAGCTTAAGTGGCAGGGCCAAATATGGCTACACCTTC
CDR3aa: CASSLSGRAKYGYTF

d_gene: TRBD2
abundance: .
v_gene: TRBV11-2
j_gene: TRBJ2-1
CDR3nt: TGTGCCAGCAGCTCCCTAGCGGGAGTGCTGAATGAGCAGTTCTTC
CDR3aa: CASSSLAGVLNEQFF

d_gene: TRBD1
abundance: .
v_gene: TRBV9
j_gene: TRBJ2-7
CDR3nt: TGTGCCAGCAGCGTAGGGACGGGGGACAGGGGAGGCGAGCAGTACTTC
CDR3aa: CASSVGTGDRGGEQYF

d_gene: .
abundance: .
v_gene: TRBV5-6
j_gene: TRBJ2-1
CDR3nt: TGTGCCAGCAGCTTCGCACGGGGGAGCTCCTACAATGAGCAGTTCTTC
CDR3aa: CASSFARGSSYNEQFF

d_gene: TRBD1
abundance: .
v_gene: TRBV7-2
j_gene: TRBJ1-1
CDR3nt: TGTGCCAGCAGCCCAGCTTCAGGGGGCGGCGAAGCTTTCTTT
CDR3aa: CASSPASGGGEAFF

d_gene: TRBD2
abundance: medium-sized
v_gene: TRBV7-8
j_gene: TRBJ2-5
CDR3nt: TGTGCCAGCAGCTTAGTAGGACTAGCGGAAGAGACCCAGTACTTC
CDR3aa: CASSLVGLAEETQYF

d_gene: TRBD2
abundance: once
v_gene: TRBV9
j_gene: TRBJ2-1
CDR3nt: TGTGCCAGCAGCGTATCCGGCGGGAGGTCCTACAATGAGCAGTTCTTC
CDR3aa: CASSVSGGRSYNEQFF

d_gene: .
abundance: .
v_gene: TRBV10-3
j_gene: TRBJ2-2
CDR3nt: TGTGCCATCAGTGCGTCCGCCGGGGATACCGGGGAGCTGTTTTTT
CDR3aa: CAISASAGDTGELFF

d_gene: .
abundance: .
v_gene: TRBV9
j_gene: TRBJ2-7
CDR3nt: TGTGCCAGCAGCCAAACCGGGACACCCTACGAGCAGTACTTC
CDR3aa: CASSQTGTPYEQYF

d_gene: .
abundance: .
v_gene: TRBV9
j_gene: TRBJ1-1
CDR3nt: TGTGCCAGCAGCGTAGCCCAAAACACTGAAGCTTTCTTT
CDR3aa: CASSVAQNTEAFF

d_gene: .
abundance: .
v_gene: TRBV9
j_gene: TRBJ2-5
CDR3nt: TGTGCCAGCAGCGTAGTGGGGGGAGAGACCCAGTACTTC
CDR3aa: CASSVVGGETQYF

d_gene: .
abundance: .
v_gene: TRBV4-3
j_gene: TRBJ2-7
CDR3nt: TGCGCCAGCAGCCAAGAGGAGAACTCCTACGAGCAGTACTTC
CDR3aa: CASSQEENSYEQYF

d_gene: .
abundance: once
v_gene: TRBV29-1
j_gene: TRBJ2-1
CDR3nt: TGCAGCGTCTACAGGTACAATGAGCAGTTCTTC
CDR3aa: CSVYRYNEQFF

d_gene: TRBD1
abundance: .
v_gene: TRBV19
j_gene: TRBJ2-7
CDR3nt: TGTGCCAGTAGTACCATATTCGGGACAGGGGAGGCCGAGCAGTACTTC
CDR3aa: CASSTIFGTGEAEQYF

d_gene: .
abundance: .
v_gene: TRBV7-9
j_gene: TRBJ2-3
CDR3nt: TGTGCCAGCAGCTCCATTGCAGATACGCAGTATTTT
CDR3aa: CASSSIADTQYF

d_gene: .
abundance: .
v_gene: TRBV28
j_gene: TRBJ2-3
CDR3nt: TGTGCCAGCAGTTCCACACTAGTTAGGCAGTATTTT
CDR3aa: CASSSTLVRQYF

d_gene: TRBD1
abundance: few
v_gene: TRBV28
j_gene: TRBJ2-7
CDR3nt: TGTGCCAGCAGTACCGGGACAGGGGTAGAGCAGTACTTC
CDR3aa: CASSTGTGVEQYF

d_gene: .
abundance: .
v_gene: TRBV2
j_gene: TRBJ2-2
CDR3nt: TGTGCCAGCAGTGTCCTTGCGAACACCGGGGAGCTGTTTTTT
CDR3aa: CASSVLANTGELFF

d_gene: TRBD1
abundance: .
v_gene: TRBV28
j_gene: TRBJ1-3
CDR3nt: TGTGCCAGCAGTTTATCCAGGGGGCCAGGAAACACCATATATTTT
CDR3aa: CASSLSRGPGNTIYF

d_gene: TRBD1
abundance: .
v_gene: TRBV6-1
j_gene: TRBJ2-7
CDR3nt: TGTGCCAGCAGCCGGGACAGGGCCTACGAGCAGTACTTC
CDR3aa: CASSRDRAYEQYF